The sequence of this T cell receptor beta chain was determined in a study of T-cell reconstitution after alpha-beta-depleted transplantation in children. Per the germline V gene, CDR1 is SEHNR and CDR2 is FQNEAQ (reference sequence). The CDR3 totals 15 residues. V gave up 5 bases and J gave up 1 base, with 9 bases separating them. Concerning this clonotype: Its specificity is not known.

Whole-study findings and limits: Expanded graft clones, several hundred of them, were reportedly the source of alpha-beta T cells about two months after transplant.

Preparation of the TCRbeta library used unique molecular identifiers. TCRdb re-called the PCR reads through MiXCR, storing one row per CDR3 protein. The sample lists a few hundred thousand distinct CDR3 sequences; under 15% were seen once. This clonotype originated in a male patient younger than 18 who had a stem cell transplant for acute myeloid leukemia, so the T cells may come from the graft donor. The sample consisted of PBMCs, mostly from graft donor cells, taken 360 days after TCRalphabeta/CD19-depleted stem cell transplant. This sequence joins TRBV7-9 and TRBJ2-6; no reliable D call. Here the CDR3 reads CASSDPPSGANVLTF. DNA of the CDR3: TGTGCCAGCAGCGACCCTCCTTCTGGGGCCAACGTCCTGACTTTC.